The rows below give T cell receptor beta chains drawn from one sample of a study of T cell repertoires in cytomegalovirus infection. TCRdb ran MiXCR on the reads and lists one entry per CDR3 protein. The repertoire holds 150,000 to 200,000 distinct CDR3 sequences, about a tenth seen once, with 4.6% in the top ten. Sequenced input: PBMCs. The source of these receptors is a human donor in good health (CMV status not recorded). Some clones in this sample may be carry-over from other donors' samples. CDR3s include the opening cysteine and the closing phenylalanine or tryptophan. A D gene is named only where the DNA matches it firmly. Only part of the rows carry a size: once, few, many, or a class if the clone is expanded.

many	TRBV7-2	TRBJ2-7	TRBD2	TGTGCCAGCAGCTTACGACTAGCAAAGTCCTACGAGCAGTACTTC	CASSLRLAKSYEQYF
few	TRBV25-1	TRBJ1-1	TRBD1	TGTGCCAGCAGTGCACGGACAGGGGCGGGCACTGAAGCTTTCTTT	CASSARTGAGTEAFF
many	TRBV7-9	TRBJ2-1	.	TGTGCCAGCAGCCTCAGGACGGTCTACAATGAGCAGTTCTTC	CASSLRTVYNEQFF
.	TRBV14	TRBJ2-1	TRBD2	TGTGCCAGCAGCCAGGGACTAGCGGGAGGACGTTACAATGAGCAGTTCTTC	CASSQGLAGGRYNEQFF
many	TRBV2	TRBJ1-5	.	TGTGCCAGCAGGGAAGGACAGACTAGCAATCAGCCCCAGCATTTT	CASREGQTSNQPQHF
many	TRBV7-3	TRBJ2-1	TRBD2	TGTGCCAGCAGCCTAGCGGCGGGACGGAATGAGCAGTTCTTC	CASSLAAGRNEQFF
many	TRBV7-2	TRBJ1-5	.	TGTGCCAGCAGCTCGGAACGAGAGGGGGGGCCCCAGCATTTT	CASSSEREGGPQHF
many	TRBV7-2	TRBJ1-4	.	TGTGCCAGCAGCTACCCGGGACGTAATGAAAAACTGTTTTTT	CASSYPGRNEKLFF
few	TRBV28	TRBJ2-2	.	TGTGCCAGCAGTCCTTCATCCCCGACAGGCCGCGGGGAGCTGTTTTTT	CASSPSSPTGRGELFF
many	TRBV19	TRBJ2-1	TRBD2	TGTGCCAGTAGTCCGTTAGCGGGGGCGAATGAGCAGTTCTTC	CASSPLAGANEQFF
many	TRBV6-2/TRBV6-3	TRBJ2-7	.	TGTGCCAGCCTCAATCTCGAGTGGGGACTCAACGAGCAGTACTTC	CASLNLEWGLNEQYF
many	TRBV7-2	TRBJ2-3	TRBD2	TGTGCCAGCAGCTTAGAACTAGCGGGGGGTCATACGCAGTATTTT	CASSLELAGGHTQYF
many	TRBV20-1	TRBJ2-7	TRBD2	TGCAGTGCTAGAGGAGAGCGGGAGGCCTCCTACGAGCAGTACTTC	CSARGEREASYEQYF
.	TRBV6-2/TRBV6-3	TRBJ2-6	.	TGTGCCAGCAGCTCAGGCGACTCTGGGGCCAACGTCCTGACTTTC	CASSSGDSGANVLTF
few	TRBV19	TRBJ1-1	.	TGTGCCAGTTCCGCAGAGAGGTTGAACACTGAAGCTTTCTTT	CASSAERLNTEAFF
.	TRBV6-2/TRBV6-3	TRBJ2-1	.	TGTGCCAGCAGTTACTTCCCGGGAGAAAGAGGGCACAATGAGCAGTTCTTC	CASSYFPGERGHNEQFF
many	TRBV7-8	TRBJ2-7	TRBD2	TGTGCCAGCAGCTTAAAGTTGGGACTAGCGGGAGGGACTCCCTACGAGCAGTACTTC	CASSLKLGLAGGTPYEQYF
many	TRBV6-2/TRBV6-3	TRBJ2-1	TRBD2	TGTGCCAGCAGTTTGGGACTAGCGGGCAACAATGAGCAGTTCTTC	CASSLGLAGNNEQFF
many	TRBV7-3	TRBJ1-1	.	TGTGCCAGCAGCAGGGGACAGAACACTGAAGCTTTCTTT	CASSRGQNTEAFF
.	TRBV6-2/TRBV6-3	TRBJ2-7	TRBD2	TGTGCCAGCAGTTACTCGAACCTCCGGACTAGCTTGCGCGAGCAGTACTTC	CASSYSNLRTSLREQYF
.	TRBV28	TRBJ2-7	.	TGTGCCAGTAGGCAGGACCGCTCCTACGAGCAGTACTTC	CASRQDRSYEQYF
few	TRBV10-3	TRBJ1-5	.	TGTGCCATCAGTGACGAGGGCAGGGGCAATCAGCCCCAGCATTTT	CAISDEGRGNQPQHF
many	TRBV7-3	TRBJ2-2	.	TGTGCCAGCAGCGAGGGACGAAACACCGGGGAGCTGTTTTTT	CASSEGRNTGELFF
few	TRBV5-1	TRBJ1-4	.	TGCGCCAGCAGCACCGGGACTTTAAATGAAAAACTGTTTTTT	CASSTGTLNEKLFF
.	TRBV2	TRBJ1-6	.	TGTGCCAGCAGTGAGAGGGGAACCAATTCACCCCTCCACTTT	CASSERGTNSPLHF
few	TRBV5-4	TRBJ1-2	.	TGTGCCAGCAGCTTGGGGGCCGGGGGCGCCTATGGCTACACCTTC	CASSLGAGGAYGYTF
many	TRBV28	TRBJ2-1	.	TGTGCCAGCAGTTTGGTGGGGGGTTACAATGAGCAGTTCTTC	CASSLVGGYNEQFF
many	TRBV7-9	TRBJ2-1	.	TGTGCCAGCAGCTATAGTCTTGGGGAGCAGTTCTTC	CASSYSLGEQFF
few	TRBV28	TRBJ1-3	TRBD1	TGTGCCAGCAGTTTCGGGACAGGGGCAGGAAACACCATATATTTT	CASSFGTGAGNTIYF
few	TRBV29-1	TRBJ2-7	.	TGCAGCGCCCAAAGCGGCCTTTCCTACGAGCAGTACTTC	CSAQSGLSYEQYF
.	TRBV10-3	TRBJ1-2	.	TGTGCCATCGGTTTGCCCTCAGGGAACTATGGCTACACCTTC	CAIGLPSGNYGYTF
.	TRBV7-3	TRBJ2-2	TRBD2	TGTGCCAGCAGCTCGACTAGCGCCACCGGGGAGCTGTTTTTT	CASSSTSATGELFF
few	TRBV6-2/TRBV6-3	TRBJ2-7	TRBD2	TGTGCCAGCAGAGAAGCGGGAGGGCCTTCCTACGAGCAGTACTTC	CASREAGGPSYEQYF
few	TRBV28	TRBJ1-2	.	TGTGCCAGCAGTTTGGGGGGGCCTAACTATGGCTACACCTTC	CASSLGGPNYGYTF
.	TRBV20-1	TRBJ2-7	TRBD1	TGCAGTGCTAGGCTCCGGGACAGGCCCTACGAGCAGTACTTC	CSARLRDRPYEQYF
many	TRBV7-9	TRBJ2-1	.	TGTGCCAGCGGAACCAGAAGGCTTCCCAATGAGCAGTTCTTC	CASGTRRLPNEQFF
few	TRBV28	TRBJ1-6	.	TGTGCCAGCAGAATAGGGGGGACCCCATCTCATTCACCCCTCCACTTT	CASRIGGTPSHSPLHF
many	TRBV10-3	TRBJ1-2	TRBD1	TGTGCCATCAGGATGGACAGGCTCTATGGCTACACCTTC	CAIRMDRLYGYTF
many	TRBV7-9	TRBJ1-6	TRBD1	TGTGCCAGCAGCTCCAGGGACGCAGGGGGAAATTCACCCCTCCACTTT	CASSSRDAGGNSPLHF
.	TRBV4-3	TRBJ2-7	TRBD1	TGCGCCAGCAGCCCAGGAGGACAGGGCCCCTACGAGCAGTACTTC	CASSPGGQGPYEQYF
once	TRBV29-1	TRBJ1-2	.	TGCAGCGTTGAATTGCGTTTTGGCTACACCTTC	CSVELRFGYTF
many	TRBV7-2	TRBJ1-4	.	TGTGCCAGCAGCTTCCGTTGGGATTCTGAAAAACTGTTTTTT	CASSFRWDSEKLFF
many	TRBV6-2/TRBV6-3	TRBJ2-7	.	TGTGCCAGCAGTTACTCGAGGCCCTTGGCCGAGCAGTACTTC	CASSYSRPLAEQYF
few	TRBV7-9	TRBJ1-5	.	TGTGCCAGCAGCTTAGCGGACAGCAATCAGCCCCAGCATTTT	CASSLADSNQPQHF
few	TRBV15	TRBJ1-1	.	TGTGCCACCAGCAGGTCTGGCCGGAACACTGAAGCTTTCTTT	CATSRSGRNTEAFF
many	TRBV2	TRBJ1-5	.	TGTGCCAGCAGCAGTTCAGACGGATCCAATCAGCCCCAGCATTTT	CASSSSDGSNQPQHF
.	TRBV6-4	TRBJ2-1	.	TGTGCCAGCAGTGACTCAGGGGGGGTACGTGAGCAGTTCTTC	CASSDSGGVREQFF
many	TRBV7-9	TRBJ2-2	.	TGTGCCAGCAGCCGCCAAGGGAACACCGGGGAGCTGTTTTTT	CASSRQGNTGELFF
many	TRBV7-2	TRBJ1-1	.	TGTGCCAGCAGCTTACGGGCAGCCCCTTATGCTTTCTTT	CASSLRAAPYAFF
.	TRBV6-1	TRBJ2-7	.	TGTGCCAGCAGTGAAAAAGGACAGCCAACACGGAGGGAGCAGTACTTC	CASSEKGQPTRREQYF
many	TRBV28	TRBJ1-1	TRBD1	TGTGCCAGCAGTTTATGGGACAGGGGGTTCGAAGCTTTCTTT	CASSLWDRGFEAFF
few	TRBV7-9	TRBJ2-1	TRBD2	TGTGCCAGCAGTAGGACTAGCGGGAGGGACAATGAGCAGTTCTTC	CASSRTSGRDNEQFF
few	TRBV20-1	TRBJ2-5	.	TGCAGTGCTGAGAACGGGGAGACCCAGTACTTC	CSAENGETQYF
few	TRBV28	TRBJ2-7	TRBD1	TGTGCCAGCAGATTAATCCCGGGACAGGGGATTGACGAGCAGTACTTC	CASRLIPGQGIDEQYF
few	TRBV3-1	TRBJ2-1	TRBD2	TGTGCCAGCAGCCTAGCCGTAGCGGGTGAGCAGTTCTTC	CASSLAVAGEQFF
.	TRBV25-1	TRBJ1-3	.	TGTGCCAGCAGTGAGAAGTCTGGAAACACCATATATTTT	CASSEKSGNTIYF
.	TRBV9	TRBJ2-7	.	TGTGCCAGCAGCGCGGGCACCTTCTACGAGCAGTACTTC	CASSAGTFYEQYF